Following are 20 T cell receptor beta chains from one sample sequenced in a study of T cell responses to AZD1222 COVID-19 vaccine. TCRdb keeps only in-frame clones here, not all; method: immunoSEQ multiplex PCR. The sample contains some 150,000 clones, about 90% of which appear only once. Sequencing was performed on peripheral blood, taken on day 0 of AZD1222 vaccination. The receptor source for this set is an adult in good health.

The chain has TRBV28 and TRBJ1-3, with D unresolved. Germline V lookup: CDR1 MDHEN, CDR2 SYDVKM. The ends were cut back, 2 bases at V and 5 bases at J, with 7 bases in the middle. The length of the CDR3 is 13 residues. CDR3 DNA sequence: TGTGCCAGCAGTTTAAGCTCCCGAAACACCATATATTTT. Encoded protein: CASSLSSRNTIYF.

This chain uses TRBV30 with TRBJ1-2, with a tentative D call TRBD1 (5 bases). The CDR3 is made up of 13 amino acids. V lost 2 bases to trimming and J lost 7 bases, with 14 bases between them. Germline V lookup: CDR1 GTSNPN, CDR2 SVGIG (reference sequence). CDR3 in amino acids: CAWSRGGRSGYTF. The CDR3 DNA reads TGTGCCTGGAGTAGGGGTGGGAGAAGTGGCTACACCTTC.

This chain connects TRBV5-8 to TRBJ1-5; D call uncertain. Germline CDR1 reads SGHTS; CDR2 reads YDEGEE. Trimming removed 0 bases from V and 1 base from J, with 5 bases in between. CDR3 length: 14 residues. The CDR3 nucleotides are TGTGCCAGCAGCTTGGGACCCAGCAATCAGCCCCAGCATTTT. Its protein is CASSLGPSNQPQHF.

J is TRBJ2-1 and V is TRBV18; the D gene is possibly TRBD2 (6 bases). Trimming pared 4 bases from V and 9 bases from J, leaving 16 bases between. In germline, CDR1 is KGHSH, CDR2 LQKENI. The CDR3 covers 14 residues. CDR3 amino acids: CASSLGTPKGEQFF. DNA of the CDR3: TGTGCCAGCTCACTCGGGACTCCAAAGGGTGAGCAGTTCTTC.

CDR3: CASSTGSYEQYF. DNA of the CDR3: TGTGCCAGCAGTACCGGAAGCTACGAGCAGTACTTC. The V and J genes are TRBV28 and TRBJ2-7; D remains unclear. CDR3 length: 12 residues. V lost 5 bases and J lost 3, with 8 bases in between. Germline CDR1 MDHEN, CDR2 SYDVKM.

The V call is TRBV28, the J call TRBJ1-6; tentative D call: TRBD1 (6 bases). The CDR3 is 15 amino acids. Deletions cut 5 bases from V and 8 bases from J, with 16 bases between. The germline CDR1 and CDR2 sequences are MDHEN and SYDVKM. The CDR3, as DNA: TGTGCCAGCAGTACCCCGGGGGGGGGCTATTCACCCCTCCACTTT. Its translation: CASSTPGGGYSPLHF.

This chain links TRBV9 with TRBJ2-5; 7 bases align to TRBD2. The CDR3 sequence is 15 residues long. The V gene's germline CDR1 is SGDLS and CDR2 YYNGEE. Unmatched junction bases numbered 10, after V lost 3 bases and J lost 5 bases. CDR3 DNA sequence: TGTGCCAGCAGCGACTCTCGGGAGGCCCACGAGACCCAGTACTTC. It is translated as CASSDSREAHETQYF. Full variable domain (rest looked up from reference TRBV9 and TRBJ2-5): DSGVTQTPKHLITATGQRVTLRCSPRSGDLSVYWYQQSLDQGLQFLIQYYNGEERAKGNILERFSAQQFPDLHSELNLSSLELGDSALYFCASSDSREAHETQYFGPGTRLLVL.

The gene calls are TRBV20-1 and TRBJ2-5; no clear D. From germline, CDR1 is DFQATT and CDR2 SNEGSKA (reference sequence). The CDR3 contains 11 residues. The ends were cut back, 7 bases at V and 1 base at J, with 7 bases in the middle. The CDR3: CSVARQETQYF. The CDR3 DNA reads TGCAGTGTGGCCCGCCAAGAGACCCAGTACTTC.

The V gene is TRBV18, the J gene TRBJ2-5; 12 bases match TRBD2. This CDR3 is built from 20 residues. CDR1 is KGHSH and CDR2 is LQKENI in the germline V gene. The V and J ends lost 4 bases and 5 bases, in that order; junction bases with no gene match: 20. DNA of the CDR3: TGTGCCAGCTCACTACTGGGACAGGGCGGACTAGCGGGACGATCGGAGACCCAGTACTTC. Its translation is CASSLLGQGGLAGRSETQYF.

A single count supports this clone. The rearrangement joins TRBV4-3 to TRBJ2-1; D remains ambiguous. CDR1 and CDR2 from the germline V gene are LGHNA and YSLEER. CDR3 length: 15 amino acids. V lost 0 bases, J lost 11 bases, and 17 bases lay in between. CDR3 DNA: TGCGCCAGCAGCCAAGAGGTGCAAAATACAATGAAGCAGTTCTTC. It yields the protein CASSQEVQNTMKQFF.

The V call is TRBV19, the J call TRBJ1-6; no clear D gene. Per germline, CDR1 LNHDA and CDR2 SQIVND (reference sequence). This CDR3 comprises 13 residues. V lost 4 bases and J 8 bases, leaving 9 bases between the germline ends. The CDR3 spells CASSRATDSPLHF. CDR3 nucleotide sequence: TGTGCCAGTAGTAGGGCTACGGATTCACCCCTCCACTTT.

The chain couples TRBV12-5 to TRBJ1-6; possible D gene TRBD1, 6 bases. The germline V and J ends were trimmed by 7 bases and 6 bases, with 13 bases remaining between them. CDR3 length: 14 amino acids. Germline V gives CDR1 LGHNT, CDR2 FRNRAP. The chain's CDR3 is CASARGRSNSPLHF. DNA for the CDR3: TGTGCTAGTGCTAGGGGGAGGAGTAATTCACCCCTCCACTTT.

The CDR3 loop is CASSPPWAGVNEQYF. In nucleotides, the CDR3 is TGTGCCAGCAGTCCGCCGTGGGCAGGGGTGAACGAGCAGTACTTC. The chain is built from TRBV27 and TRBJ2-7, with a possible D match to TRBD1 (6 bases). This CDR3 has 15 residues. Trimming pared 5 bases from V and 5 bases from J, leaving 19 bases between. CDR1 MNHEY and CDR2 SMNVEV come from the germline V gene (reference sequence).

CDR3 bases: TGTGCCAGCACGACTAGCGGGAGGGCCGGGAAGAATGAGCAGTTCTTC. This gives the protein CASTTSGRAGKNEQFF. The V and J genes are TRBV28 and TRBJ2-1, with TRBD2 identical over 14 bases. Germline-derived CDR1 and CDR2 are MDHEN and SYDVKM. J was trimmed by 7 bases and V by 7 bases; bases with no gene match: 9. This CDR3 has 16 amino acids.

V gene TRBV10-3 combines with J gene TRBJ2-3; D possibly matches TRBD1 or TRBD2 (5 bases each). This CDR3 has 15 amino acids. Germline CDR1 and CDR2: ENHRY and SYGVKD. Trimming left V 5 bases short and J 4 bases short, with 16 bases between. Written as DNA, the CDR3 is TGTGCCATCAGTCAGGGCGGAGGCAACCCAGATACGCAGTATTTT. Its protein is CAISQGGGNPDTQYF.

The chain has TRBV27 and TRBJ2-1; 7 nucleotides agree with TRBD2. This CDR3 has 15 residues. The germline CDR1 and CDR2 sequences are MNHEY and SMNVEV (reference sequence). The V gene end was trimmed by 3 bases and the J gene end by 8 bases; junction bases not matched to a gene: 10. The CDR3 sequence: CASSFSGGRIDEQFF. CDR3 sequence (DNA): TGTGCCAGCAGTTTCTCGGGCGGGAGAATCGATGAGCAGTTCTTC.

This clone is a singleton in its sample. This rearrangement joins TRBV19 to TRBJ1-1, with D perhaps matching TRBD1 (5 bases). Germline CDR1 and CDR2: LNHDA and SQIVND (reference sequence). V was shortened by 3 bases and J by 5 bases, with 10 bases between the two germline ends. CDR3 size: 13 residues. The CDR3 reads CASSMGGRTEAFF. CDR3 DNA: TGTGCCAGTAGTATGGGGGGGAGGACTGAAGCTTTCTTT.

In its sample, this clone was seen once. The genes are TRBV4-3 and TRBJ2-1, with D maybe TRBD1 (5 bases). In germline, CDR1 is LGHNA, CDR2 YSLEER. This CDR3 comprises 14 residues. The ends were cut back, 1 base at V and 5 bases at J, with 9 bases in the middle. In nucleotides, the CDR3 is TGCGCCAGCAGCCAAGGATACAGGAACAATGAGCAGTTCTTC. The encoded protein is CASSQGYRNNEQFF.

V usage is TRBV7-2 and J usage is TRBJ2-1, with D possibly being TRBD1 or TRBD2 (5 bases each). Trimming removed 3 bases at V and 10 bases at J, with 13 bases between. This CDR3 comprises 13 residues. Germline lookup yields CDR1 SGHTA and CDR2 FQGNSA. CDR3 DNA sequence: TGTGCCAGCAGCTTCAACCGGGACCAGGAGCAGTTCTTC. Protein: CASSFNRDQEQFF.

The rearrangement joins TRBV4-1 to TRBJ2-1; tentative D call: TRBD2 (6 bases). The CDR3 runs to 17 residues. V lost 0 bases to trimming and J lost 2 bases, with 14 bases between them. CDR1 is MGHRA and CDR2 is YSYEKL in the germline V gene. The CDR3 DNA follows: TGCGCCAGCAGCCAAGATGAGTCCGGGAGTACCTACAATGAGCAGTTCTTC. Translation gives CASSQDESGSTYNEQFF.